This is a list of T cell receptor beta chains from one sample in a study of blood T cell repertoires in COVID-19. Here immunoSEQ multiplex PCR was the method, and the copy in TCRdb shows in-frame clones only, minus some. The data contain roughly 200,000 clones, about 82% of them singletons. Specimen: PBMCs or T cells enriched from blood (not recorded which). These receptors were obtained from a middle-aged man with acute COVID-19. Both conserved end residues are part of each CDR3. D genes are given only for firm matches. The size entry is marked missing in some rows and otherwise reads once, few, many or a size class.

abundance	v_gene	j_gene	d_gene	CDR3nt	CDR3aa
.	TRBV27	TRBJ2-7	.	TGTGCCAGCAGTTTATACACAGCATACGAGCAGTACTTC	CASSLYTAYEQYF
.	TRBV5-1	TRBJ2-2	TRBD1	TGCGCCAGCAGCCCGGCAAAATCCGACAGGGGCTACACCGGGGAGCTGTTTTTT	CASSPAKSDRGYTGELFF
.	TRBV5-4	TRBJ2-2	TRBD2	TGTGCCAGCAGCTCCGGACTAGCGGGAGGGTCAAGCACCGGGGAGCTGTTTTTT	CASSSGLAGGSSTGELFF
.	TRBV11-2	TRBJ2-6	.	TGTGCCAGCAGCTTAGATCCAGGGCTCTCTGGGGCCAACGTCCTGACTTTC	CASSLDPGLSGANVLTF
.	TRBV4-1	TRBJ1-6	TRBD1	TGCGCCAGCCGCGGAAGGACAGGGGGGGGAGGAAATTCACCCCTCCACTTT	CASRGRTGGGGNSPLHF
.	TRBV27	TRBJ2-3	TRBD1	TGTGCCAGCAGTTTATCTCCGGGACAGGGGGCCGTAGATACGCAGTATTTT	CASSLSPGQGAVDTQYF
.	TRBV12-5	TRBJ1-2	TRBD1	TGTGCTAGTGGTAGGGGTGGCCAGGGGGTTTTTGTAGATGGCTACACCTTC	CASGRGGQGVFVDGYTF
once	TRBV19	TRBJ1-5	.	TGTGCCAGTAGTATTAGGGGTAGGAATCAGCCCCAGCATTTT	CASSIRGRNQPQHF
.	TRBV18	TRBJ2-1	TRBD1	TGTGCCAGCTCACCACCTAGGACAGGGGGGTACAATGAGCAGTTCTTC	CASSPPRTGGYNEQFF
.	TRBV7-2	TRBJ2-7	TRBD2	TGTGCCAGCAGCTTTAGCGGGGGCGCCTACGAGCAGTACTTC	CASSFSGGAYEQYF
.	TRBV5-1	TRBJ2-2	TRBD1	TGCGCCAGCAGGTTGAGTGGACAGGACACCGGGGAGCTGTTTTTT	CASRLSGQDTGELFF
.	TRBV14	TRBJ2-2	.	TGTGCCAGCAATCAGGCGTCTGTAGCCGGGGAGCTGTTTTTT	CASNQASVAGELFF
.	TRBV3-1/TRBV3-2	TRBJ2-3	.	TGTGCCAGCAGCCAAGTGGTGGGCGCGAGCACAGATACGCAGTATTTT	CASSQVVGASTDTQYF
.	TRBV7-7	TRBJ2-2	TRBD2	TGTGCTAGCAGCCCGCGGACTAGCGGCACCGGGGAGCTGTTTTTT	CASSPRTSGTGELFF
.	TRBV27	TRBJ2-5	.	TGTGCCAGCAGCCAAGGGATAAAGGGGGAGACCCAGTACTTC	CASSQGIKGETQYF
once	TRBV7-9	TRBJ2-1	TRBD1	TGTGCCAGCAGCTTACCGACAGGGGTTGAGCAGTTCTTC	CASSLPTGVEQFF
.	TRBV27	TRBJ1-1	.	TGTGCCAGCAGTTTAGCGGAACACACTGAAGCTTTCTTT	CASSLAEHTEAFF
.	TRBV27	TRBJ2-2	TRBD2	TGTGCCAGCAGCCCGCGGGTGGTAGCGGGCAGAGGGACCGGGGAGCTGTTTTTT	CASSPRVVAGRGTGELFF
.	TRBV19	TRBJ2-1	.	TGTGCCAGCGTTCCCGGGAGGGGACAGCTGTTCTTC	CASVPGRGQLFF
.	TRBV28	TRBJ2-1	TRBD2	TGTGCCAGCAGTTTATACCTAGCGGGAGAACGGGGTGAGCAGTTCTTC	CASSLYLAGERGEQFF
.	TRBV12-3/TRBV12-4	TRBJ2-7	.	TGTGCCAGCGGGGACACCTACGAGCAGTACTTC	CASGDTYEQYF
.	TRBV3-1/TRBV3-2	TRBJ2-3	TRBD1	TGTGCCAGCAGCCAGGGACAGGGAAATTTGGATACGCAGTATTTT	CASSQGQGNLDTQYF
.	TRBV7-2	TRBJ2-2	.	TGTGCCAGCAGCTTAGACAGGAGGGTCGGGGAGCTGTTTTTT	CASSLDRRVGELFF
.	TRBV7-2	TRBJ2-5	.	TGTGCCAGCAGCCCCGAGGCCTCGCCATGGGTGGAGACCCAGTACTTC	CASSPEASPWVETQYF
.	TRBV20-1	TRBJ2-7	TRBD2	TGCAGTGCTAGTCCGGGGAGGGGGCAGTACTTC	CSASPGRGQYF
.	TRBV10-1	TRBJ2-2	TRBD1	TGCGCCATCCGGACAGGGAGTTTAACCGGGGAGCTGTTTTTT	CAIRTGSLTGELFF
.	TRBV27	TRBJ1-5	TRBD1	TGTGCCAGCAGAATGAGCGGGACAGGGGTTCGTCAGCCCCAGCATTTT	CASRMSGTGVRQPQHF
.	TRBV2	TRBJ2-5	TRBD2	TGTGCCAGCTGGCCTAGCGGGAGGCCAGAGACCCAGTACTTC	CASWPSGRPETQYF
.	TRBV2	TRBJ1-6	TRBD1	TGTGCCAGTTCCGGGACAGGGGATGCACCCCTCCACTTT	CASSGTGDAPLHF
few	TRBV7-3	TRBJ1-6	.	TGTGCCAGCAGCTTAGGGCGCAGGTCACCCCTCCACTTT	CASSLGRRSPLHF
.	TRBV7-9	TRBJ2-2	.	TGTGCCAGCAGCTTCACGGGAGTGGGCACCGGGGAGCTGTTTTTT	CASSFTGVGTGELFF
.	TRBV27	TRBJ1-3	TRBD1	TGTGCCAGCAGTCTGGGACAGGGAAACACCATATATTTT	CASSLGQGNTIYF
.	TRBV10-3	TRBJ1-5	.	TGTGCCATCAGTGGTTTGGCAGATCAGCCCCAGCATTTT	CAISGLADQPQHF
.	TRBV6-2/TRBV6-3	TRBJ2-7	.	TGTGCCAGCAGCCCCCCCCCGAGGGTCCTTTACGAGCAGTACTTC	CASSPPPRVLYEQYF
.	TRBV7-8	TRBJ2-1	TRBD2	TGTGCCAGCAGCTTAGGGCGGGAGCCTTCCTACAATGAGCAGTTCTTC	CASSLGREPSYNEQFF
.	TRBV29-1	TRBJ2-7	.	TGCAGCGTTGAATACAGGAAGGGCTACGAGCAGTACTTC	CSVEYRKGYEQYF
.	TRBV5-1	TRBJ2-1	TRBD1	TGCGCCAGCAGCTTGATGATCCGGGACAGGGTAGGGCGTGAGCAGTTCTTC	CASSLMIRDRVGREQFF
.	TRBV11-1	TRBJ2-7	.	TGTGCCAGCAGCCAGACAGATGAGAGCTCCTACGAGCAGTACTTC	CASSQTDESSYEQYF
.	TRBV11-2	TRBJ2-7	TRBD1	TGTGCCAGCGGTTCCGGGACAGGGGGCAGGTCGCAGTACTTC	CASGSGTGGRSQYF
.	TRBV18	TRBJ2-6	TRBD1	TGTGCCAGCTCACCCCCAGGACAGGGGGCGGCAGGGGCCAACGTCCTGACTTTC	CASSPPGQGAAGANVLTF
few	TRBV14	TRBJ2-1	TRBD2	TGTGCCAGCAGCCATCCCCGAGGGGCTAGCGGGAGAGTTGAGCAGTTCTTC	CASSHPRGASGRVEQFF
once	TRBV28	TRBJ1-5	TRBD1	TGTGCCAGCAGATTGCCCACCGGGACAGGGCCGAATCAGCCCCAGCATTTT	CASRLPTGTGPNQPQHF